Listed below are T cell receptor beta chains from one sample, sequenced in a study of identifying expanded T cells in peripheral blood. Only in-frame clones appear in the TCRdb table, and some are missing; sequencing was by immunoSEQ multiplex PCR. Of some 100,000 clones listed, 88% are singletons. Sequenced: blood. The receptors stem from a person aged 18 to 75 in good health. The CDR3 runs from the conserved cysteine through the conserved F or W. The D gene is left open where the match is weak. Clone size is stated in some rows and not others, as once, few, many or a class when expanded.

CDR3 DNA: TGTGCCAGCAGTGAAAGACAACTGACCCATTCACCCCTCCACTTT; CDR3 protein: CASSERQLTHSPLHF; D gene: NA; clone size: NA; J gene: TRBJ1-6; V gene: TRBV6-1
CDR3 DNA: TGTGCCAGCAGCTTGGCACGGGCCCCTGACAATCAGCCCCAGCATTTT; CDR3 protein: CASSLARAPDNQPQHF; D gene: NA; clone size: NA; J gene: TRBJ1-5; V gene: TRBV7-8
CDR3 DNA: TGTGCCAGCAGCTCCAGGCCTAGCGGGGGGTCGTCCCATGCAGATACGCAGTATTTT; CDR3 protein: CASSSRPSGGSSHADTQYF; D gene: TRBD2; clone size: NA; J gene: TRBJ2-3; V gene: TRBV5-5
CDR3 DNA: TGTGCCATCAGTGGAGCAGGGGGCCCATCCCCTAGCACAGATACGCAGTATTTT; CDR3 protein: CAISGAGGPSPSTDTQYF; D gene: TRBD1; clone size: NA; J gene: TRBJ2-3; V gene: TRBV10-3
CDR3 DNA: TGCGCCAGCAGCCAAGGACAGAGCGCTGAAGCTTTCTTT; CDR3 protein: CASSQGQSAEAFF; D gene: NA; clone size: NA; J gene: TRBJ1-1; V gene: TRBV4-3
CDR3 DNA: TGTGCCAGCAGTTTAGCCCATAGCAATCAGCCCCAGCATTTT; CDR3 protein: CASSLAHSNQPQHF; D gene: NA; clone size: NA; J gene: TRBJ1-5; V gene: TRBV28
CDR3 DNA: TGTGCCAGCCGGAGGGACAGGGTGAACGAGCAGTACTTC; CDR3 protein: CASRRDRVNEQYF; D gene: TRBD1; clone size: NA; J gene: TRBJ2-7; V gene: TRBV19
CDR3 DNA: TGTGCCAGCAGCCCCAGCATCCGGACGGATACGCAGTATTTT; CDR3 protein: CASSPSIRTDTQYF; D gene: NA; clone size: NA; J gene: TRBJ2-3; V gene: TRBV7-2
CDR3 DNA: TGCAGCGTTGAAGATCGGGCAGGGGGAAGTGGCTACACCTTC; CDR3 protein: CSVEDRAGGSGYTF; D gene: TRBD1; clone size: NA; J gene: TRBJ1-2; V gene: TRBV29-1
CDR3 DNA: TGTGCCAGCAGTTTTGTGGGGAGGGACACCATATATTTT; CDR3 protein: CASSFVGRDTIYF; D gene: NA; clone size: NA; J gene: TRBJ1-3; V gene: TRBV28
CDR3 DNA: TGTGCCAGCTCACCACCGGGACTACAAGAGACCCAGTACTTC; CDR3 protein: CASSPPGLQETQYF; D gene: TRBD2; clone size: once; J gene: TRBJ2-5; V gene: TRBV18
CDR3 DNA: TGCAGTGCTTATGAAGGGGGGAAACTGTTTTTT; CDR3 protein: CSAYEGGKLFF; D gene: NA; clone size: few; J gene: TRBJ1-4; V gene: TRBV20-1
CDR3 DNA: TGCGCCAGCAGCTTTAGCACCGGGGAGCTGTTTTTT; CDR3 protein: CASSFSTGELFF; D gene: NA; clone size: NA; J gene: TRBJ2-2; V gene: TRBV5-1
CDR3 DNA: TGTGCCAGCAGGGAGGTAGCGAACACCGGGGAGCTGTTTTTT; CDR3 protein: CASREVANTGELFF; D gene: NA; clone size: few; J gene: TRBJ2-2; V gene: TRBV6-4
CDR3 DNA: TGTGCCAGCAGTCCGGAGGGGGGGATCTCCTACGAGCAGTACTTC; CDR3 protein: CASSPEGGISYEQYF; D gene: NA; clone size: NA; J gene: TRBJ2-7; V gene: TRBV7-6
CDR3 DNA: TGTGCCAGCAGTTACTTGGACCCTAACTATGGCTACACCTTC; CDR3 protein: CASSYLDPNYGYTF; D gene: NA; clone size: once; J gene: TRBJ1-2; V gene: TRBV6-5
CDR3 DNA: TGTGCCAGCAGCCCCACTAAACAGGGCGTAATCTCTGGGGCCAACGTCCTGACTTTC; CDR3 protein: CASSPTKQGVISGANVLTF; D gene: NA; clone size: NA; J gene: TRBJ2-6; V gene: TRBV14
CDR3 DNA: TGTGCCAGCAGTCATCGCAGGAGATGGGTCACCGGGGAGCTGTTTTTT; CDR3 protein: CASSHRRRWVTGELFF; D gene: NA; clone size: NA; J gene: TRBJ2-2; V gene: TRBV5-6
CDR3 DNA: TGTGCCAGCAGCCCAAGCGGGGGGGCTAATGAGCAGTTCTTC; CDR3 protein: CASSPSGGANEQFF; D gene: TRBD2; clone size: medium-sized; J gene: TRBJ2-1; V gene: TRBV9
CDR3 DNA: TGTGCCAGCAGAAAGGGTAGCGGGAGTTCTCTTGGCGAGCAGTACTTC; CDR3 protein: CASRKGSGSSLGEQYF; D gene: TRBD2; clone size: NA; J gene: TRBJ2-7; V gene: TRBV2
CDR3 DNA: TGTGCCAGCAGCTTTCGGAACACCGGGGAGCTGTTTTTT; CDR3 protein: CASSFRNTGELFF; D gene: NA; clone size: once; J gene: TRBJ2-2; V gene: TRBV7-2
CDR3 DNA: TGTGCCAGCAGCTCAGGGACTAGCGGGGGTGGGAGAGAGACCCAGTACTTC; CDR3 protein: CASSSGTSGGGRETQYF; D gene: TRBD2; clone size: NA; J gene: TRBJ2-5; V gene: TRBV9
CDR3 DNA: TGTGCCAGCAGCCAACAGGACAGGGCCACTGAAGCTTTCTTT; CDR3 protein: CASSQQDRATEAFF; D gene: TRBD1; clone size: NA; J gene: TRBJ1-1; V gene: TRBV4-2